This passage covers 31 T cell receptor beta chains from one sample sequenced in a study of cytomegalovirus exposure and HLA in healthy donors. Vbeta (60) and Jbeta (13) primers were used in the PCR. Using immunoSEQ multiplex PCR, the repertoire was profiled, and TCRdb retains in-frame clones only, with some absent. The table records 90,000 to 110,000 clones, roughly four fifths of them present only once. The specimen was PBMCs. The source of these receptors is a man in his forties or fifties in good health and CMV-seronegative.

Concerning this clone: The junction and the germline gene differ at one end; a read error may be behind it. The chain is built from TRBV4-2 and TRBJ2-7, with 7 positions matching TRBD2. The CDR3 runs 17 residues. Germline lookup yields CDR1 LGHNA and CDR2 YNFKEQ. The CDR3 protein is CASSQVAGLGPSDEQYF. The CDR3 DNA reads TGTGCCAGCAGCCAAGTGGCCGGACTAGGCCCCTCCGACGAGCAGTACTTC.

The chain carries TRBV14 and TRBJ2-2; possibly TRBD2 for D (6 bases). Trimming left V 4 bases short and J 14 bases short, with 23 bases between. CDR3 length: 15 amino acids. From germline, CDR1 is SGHDN and CDR2 FVKESK. DNA of the CDR3: TGTGCCAGCAGCCTAACAGTAAACCCGGGAGACCCCCTGTTTTTT. The encoded protein is CASSLTVNPGDPLFF.

With respect to this clone: At one end the junction does not follow the germline gene, possibly because of a read error. The J gene is TRBJ1-2, the V gene TRBV7-2; a possible D gene is TRBD1 (6 bases). Germline-derived CDR1 and CDR2 are SGHTA and FQGNSA. The length of the CDR3 is 17 residues. CDR3 amino acids: CASSLEVGGAGAYGYIF. For the CDR3, the DNA is TGTGCCAGCAGCTTAGAGGTCGGGGGGGCGGGAGCCTATGGCTACATCTTC.

The chain has TRBV18 and TRBJ2-7, with D maybe TRBD1 (6 bases). The CDR3 is made up of 12 amino acids. Germline CDR1 reads KGHSH; CDR2 reads LQKENI. Trimming removed 6 bases from V and 6 bases from J, with 12 bases in between. This CDR3 is CASSPQGLEQYF. In DNA form, the CDR3 reads TGTGCCAGCTCTCCCCAGGGGCTCGAGCAGTACTTC.

V is TRBV6-5 and J is TRBJ1-3, with a tentative D call TRBD1 (5 bases). The CDR3 is 15 amino acids. The germline V gene encodes CDR1 MNHEY and CDR2 SVGAGI. Between the trimmed V and J ends, which lost 0 bases and 2 bases, there was a span of 8 bases. As DNA, the CDR3 is TGTGCCAGCAGTTACTCCGGGGGGGCTGGAAACACCATATATTTT. Translated, it gives CASSYSGGAGNTIYF.

The V gene is TRBV6-1, the J gene TRBJ1-2; D uncertain. From germline, CDR1 is MNHNS and CDR2 SASEGT. V dropped 4 bases and J dropped 0 bases, with 3 bases sitting between them. This CDR3 spans 12 amino acids. The CDR3 loop reads CASSVANYGYTF. The CDR3 DNA reads as TGTGCCAGCAGTGTCGCTAACTATGGCTACACCTTC.

The rearrangement joins TRBV5-4 to TRBJ2-5; D not resolved. Trimming removed 0 bases from V and 4 bases from J, with 7 bases in between. CDR3 size: 13 residues. Germline V lookup: CDR1 SGHNT, CDR2 YYREEE (reference sequence). The CDR3 sequence is CASSLATRETQYF. DNA for the CDR3: TGTGCCAGCAGCTTGGCCACTCGAGAGACCCAGTACTTC.

The chain recombines TRBV30 with TRBJ1-2; 7 positions agree with TRBD1. Per germline, CDR1 GTSNPN and CDR2 SVGIG (reference sequence). With V trimmed by 1 base and J by 8 bases, 7 bases remained unmatched. This CDR3 is built from 13 residues. The chain's CDR3 is CAWSEGARAGYTF. CDR3 bases: TGTGCCTGGAGTGAGGGGGCGCGAGCCGGCTACACCTTC.

This chain uses TRBV19 with TRBJ2-1, with 9 positions matching TRBD2. Losses at the gene ends were 3 bases for V and 8 bases for J; bases not matched to a gene: 11. This CDR3 spans 16 amino acids. CDR1 and CDR2 (germline): LNHDA, SQIVND (reference sequence). The CDR3 is CASSISYGGRVHEQFF. The CDR3 nucleotides are TGTGCCAGTAGTATCTCATACGGCGGGAGGGTCCATGAGCAGTTCTTC.

The V gene is TRBV7-9, the J gene TRBJ1-2; maybe TRBD1 (6 bases). The CDR3 is made up of 14 amino acids. V was cut by 4 bases and J by 4 bases, with 13 bases left in between. Germline CDR1 SEHNR, CDR2 FQNEAQ (reference sequence). CDR3 protein: CASSSTGKSYGYTF. In DNA, the CDR3 is TGTGCCAGCAGCTCTACAGGGAAATCCTATGGCTACACCTTC.

The chain joins TRBV6-6 to TRBJ1-1; maybe TRBD1 (5 bases). The germline gives CDR1 MNHNY, CDR2 SVGAGI (reference sequence). The CDR3 totals 13 residues. The V end was cut by 6 bases, the J end by 0 bases, with 8 bases between. CDR3 loop: CASREGLNTEAFF. CDR3 bases: TGTGCCAGCAGGGAGGGGTTGAACACTGAAGCTTTCTTT.

The chain uses TRBV27 and TRBJ2-7; possibly TRBD1 for D (6 bases). The CDR3 contains 14 residues. V was clipped by 3 bases and J by 0 bases, with 9 bases between them. CDR1 and CDR2 (germline): MNHEY, SMNVEV (reference sequence). The CDR3 DNA follows: TGTGCCAGCAGTTTCAACAGGGCCTCCTACGAGCAGTACTTC. Protein: CASSFNRASYEQYF.

This sequence joins TRBV27 and TRBJ1-1; TRBD1 might be the D (6 bases). The V end was cut by 4 bases, the J end by 7 bases, with 13 bases between. This CDR3 is 13 amino acids long. The germline V gene encodes CDR1 MNHEY and CDR2 SMNVEV (reference sequence). CDR3 amino acids: CASSYQRGIEAFF. The CDR3 DNA reads TGTGCCAGCAGTTATCAGAGGGGGATTGAAGCTTTCTTT.

The chain recombines TRBV11-2 with TRBJ2-3; D gene unclear. Germline V gene sequence: CDR1 SGHAT, CDR2 FQNNGV. Trimming cost V 0 bases and J 8 bases, with 6 bases left between them. This CDR3 has 12 residues. This CDR3 is CASSLEPGTQYF. As DNA, the CDR3 is TGTGCCAGCAGCTTAGAACCGGGTACGCAGTATTTT.

V is TRBV7-2 and J is TRBJ1-1, with 10 nucleotides matching TRBD1. CDR3 length: 13 residues. J gave up 4 bases and V 4 bases, and 0 bases lay outside the gene matches. Germline lookup yields CDR1 SGHTA and CDR2 FQGNSA. CDR3 sequence: CASSWTGGTEAFF. The CDR3 bases are TGTGCCAGCAGCTGGACAGGGGGCACTGAAGCTTTCTTT.

The DNA for the CDR3 is TGTGCCAGCAGCTTGGGGGACAGGGATTCACCCCTCCACTTT. The encoded protein is CASSLGDRDSPLHF. The genes are TRBV5-4 and TRBJ1-6; 9 nucleotides align to TRBD1. The CDR3 loop spans 14 amino acids. V shed 0 bases and J 8 bases; nucleotides not matched to a gene: 0. Germline V gene lookup returns CDR1 SGHNT and CDR2 YYREEE (reference sequence).

The rearrangement uses TRBV19 and TRBJ2-1, with D perhaps TRBD2 (5 bases). This CDR3 region has 11 residues. Trimming removed 9 bases from V and 3 bases from J, with 6 bases in between. The germline V gene encodes CDR1 LNHDA and CDR2 SQIVND (reference sequence). The CDR3 spells CASRDYNEQFF. CDR3 DNA sequence: TGTGCCAGCCGGGACTACAATGAGCAGTTCTTC.

V is TRBV5-1 and J is TRBJ2-7; 9 bases map to TRBD1. Germline CDR1 and CDR2: SGHRS and YFSETQ. V lost 2 bases to trimming and J lost 5 bases; unmatched junction nucleotides: 5. This CDR3 has 14 residues. The DNA of the CDR3 is TGCGCCAGCAGCTTAGGGAGGGACAGGGACGAGCAGTACTTC. It encodes CASSLGRDRDEQYF.

Turning to this clone: Germline and junction disagree at one end, which may indicate a read error. The chain links TRBV29-1 to TRBJ2-3; D is perhaps TRBD1 (5 bases). The CDR3 spans 13 residues. Germline assignment: CDR1 SQVTM and CDR2 ANQGSEA. This chain's CDR3 is CSVEGHYTDTQYF. The CDR3 DNA reads TGCAGCGTAGAAGGACATTACACAGATACGCAGTATTTT.

The genes are TRBV7-9 and TRBJ2-7; 11 nucleotides line up with TRBD2. This CDR3 is built from 17 residues. Germline CDR1 and CDR2: SEHNR and FQNEAQ (reference sequence). Trimming cost V 5 bases and J 3 bases; bases outside gene matches: 12. The CDR3 nucleotides read TGTGCCAGCAGCCCCCAACGGGCTACTAGCGGGAGCTACGAGCAGTACTTC. Its translation: CASSPQRATSGSYEQYF.

This chain links TRBV5-4 with TRBJ1-3, with TRBD1 matching over 7 bases. Germline CDR1 SGHNT, CDR2 YYREEE (reference sequence). With 0 bases clipped from V and 3 bases from J, the junction kept 9 bases outside the gene matches. The CDR3 length is 17 residues. CDR3 nucleotide sequence: TGTGCCAGCAGCTTGGTTTCCGGGACAGTGAGTGGAAACACCATATATTTT. It encodes CASSLVSGTVSGNTIYF.

V gene TRBV6-1 combines with J gene TRBJ1-4; 10 positions match TRBD1. The CDR3 runs to 17 residues. J lost 5 bases, V lost 4 bases, and 10 bases had no gene match. Germline assignment: CDR1 MNHNS and CDR2 SASEGT. CDR3 DNA sequence: TGTGCCAGCAGTGGACCTAGGGAGGACAGGGGGAATGAAAAACTGTTTTTT. This codes for CASSGPREDRGNEKLFF.

The rearrangement joins TRBV19 to TRBJ2-5, with TRBD2 as a possible D gene (5 bases). V shed 1 base and J shed 3 bases, with 12 bases lying between them. Germline V lookup: CDR1 LNHDA, CDR2 SQIVND (reference sequence). CDR3 length equals 15 residues. DNA of the CDR3: TGTGCCAGTAGTATAGCAGGCGGAGGCGAAGAGACCCAGTACTTC. Translation: CASSIAGGGEETQYF. The full variable domain, its missing parts supplied by reference TRBV19 and TRBJ2-5, is DGGITQSPKYLFRKEGQNVTLSCEQNLNHDAMYWYRQDPGQGLRLIYYSQIVNDFQKGDIAEGYSVSREKKESFPLTVTSAQKNPTAFYLCASSIAGGGEETQYFGPGTRLLVL.

The rearrangement joins TRBV19 to TRBJ1-4; D might be TRBD1 (6 bases). CDR1 is LNHDA and CDR2 is SQIVND in the germline V gene (reference sequence). This CDR3 contains 14 residues. Trimming stripped 7 bases from V and 6 bases from J, with 15 bases between. CDR3 bases: TGTGCCAGTACCCCGGGGCAGGGGTATGAAAAACTGTTTTTT. Encoded protein: CASTPGQGYEKLFF.

This clone was observed a handful of times. The J gene is TRBJ2-1, the V gene TRBV7-2, with TRBD2 identical over 8 bases. Germline assignment: CDR1 SGHTA and CDR2 FQGNSA. The V and J ends lost 0 bases and 6 bases, in that order; junction bases with no gene match: 4. The CDR3 loop spans 15 amino acids. CDR3 sequence reads: CASSLALGTSNEQFF. The CDR3 DNA reads as TGTGCCAGCAGCTTAGCGCTGGGGACTAGCAATGAGCAGTTCTTC.

This clone showed up just a few times. V is TRBV5-1 and J is TRBJ2-5, with 9 positions matching TRBD1. This CDR3 is 15 amino acids long. V lost 5 bases to trimming and J lost 4 bases; unmatched junction nucleotides: 9. From germline, CDR1 is SGHRS and CDR2 YFSETQ. Written as DNA, the CDR3 is TGCGCCAGCAGTCTCGGGGGACAGGGCTCAGAGACCCAGTACTTC. Protein product: CASSLGGQGSETQYF.

The chain couples TRBV25-1 to TRBJ2-7, with 9 bases fitting TRBD2. The CDR3 contains 16 residues. Germline CDR1 reads MGHDK; CDR2 reads SYGVNS. After removal of 3 bases from V and 2 bases from J, the junction contained 8 bases not matched to a gene. CDR3 DNA: TGTGCCAGCAGTGATCAGACTAGCGGTTTTACCTACGAGCAGTACTTC. It specifies CASSDQTSGFTYEQYF.

The DNA for the CDR3 is TGTGCCAGCAGCTTACGCGGCCGGGAGGATGGCTACACCTTC. It codes for CASSLRGREDGYTF. The gene calls are TRBV7-9 and TRBJ1-2; D remains ambiguous. This CDR3 is built from 14 residues. The V end lost 2 bases, the J end lost 6 bases, and 13 bases lay between the germline ends. Germline values: CDR1 SEHNR, CDR2 FQNEAQ (reference sequence).

The V call is TRBV27, the J call TRBJ2-5, with unresolved D. The germline V gene has CDR1 MNHEY and CDR2 SMNVEV (reference sequence). V dropped 7 bases and J dropped 5 bases, with 14 bases sitting between them. The CDR3 loop spans 13 amino acids. The CDR3 DNA reads TGTGCCAGCAAACTCCACGCCAGGGAGACCCAGTACTTC. Residues: CASKLHARETQYF.

With regard to this clone: Germline is not matched at one junction end, which may reflect a read error. This chain uses TRBV7-9 with TRBJ2-4; D is possibly TRBD1 (6 bases). The CDR3 runs 19 residues. CDR1 SEHNR and CDR2 FQNEAQ come from the germline V gene (reference sequence). CDR3 sequence reads: CSSSPTPGQIPVGTDIQYF. The CDR3 region has the DNA TGTTCCAGCAGCCCGACTCCGGGACAAATTCCCGTTGGCACAGACATTCAGTACTTC.

This chain connects TRBV15 to TRBJ1-1; no firm D call. The CDR3 is 13 residues long. Trimming stripped 0 bases from V and 4 bases from J, with 6 bases between. Germline assignment: CDR1 LNHNV and CDR2 YYDKDF (reference sequence). The CDR3: CATSRDLATEAFF. The CDR3 nucleotides read TGTGCCACCAGCAGAGATCTGGCCACTGAAGCTTTCTTT.